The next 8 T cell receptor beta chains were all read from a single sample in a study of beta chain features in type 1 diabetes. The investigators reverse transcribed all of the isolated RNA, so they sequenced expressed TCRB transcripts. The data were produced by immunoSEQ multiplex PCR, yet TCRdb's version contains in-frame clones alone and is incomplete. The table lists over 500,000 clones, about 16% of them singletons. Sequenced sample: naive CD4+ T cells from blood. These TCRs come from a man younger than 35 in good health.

CDR3 coding DNA: TGTGCCAGCAGCTTAATCCCGGGACTAGCGAGCTACAATGAGCAGTTCTTC. It is translated as CASSLIPGLASYNEQFF. V is TRBV7-2 and J is TRBJ2-1, with 10 bases fitting TRBD2. The germline V gene has CDR1 SGHTA and CDR2 FQGNSA. V trimming: 2 bases; J trimming: 3 bases; junction bases outside the gene matches: 7. This CDR3 has 17 amino acids.

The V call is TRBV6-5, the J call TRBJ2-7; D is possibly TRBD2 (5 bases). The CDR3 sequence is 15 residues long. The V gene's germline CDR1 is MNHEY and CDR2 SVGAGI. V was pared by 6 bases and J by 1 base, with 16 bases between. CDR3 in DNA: TGTGCCAGCAGCCAATTGGGGAGAATATCCTACGAGCAGTACTTC. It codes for CASSQLGRISYEQYF.

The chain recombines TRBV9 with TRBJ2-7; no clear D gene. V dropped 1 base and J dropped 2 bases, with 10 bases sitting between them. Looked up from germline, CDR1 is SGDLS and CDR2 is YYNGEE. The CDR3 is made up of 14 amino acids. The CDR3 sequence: CASSVNAGPYEQYF. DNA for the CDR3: TGTGCCAGCAGCGTAAACGCCGGCCCCTACGAGCAGTACTTC.

CDR3 region: CASSEARSRGETQYF. The DNA of the CDR3 is TGTGCCAGCAGTGAAGCCCGGTCCAGAGGAGAGACCCAGTACTTC. The V call is TRBV2, the J call TRBJ2-5; D not resolved. This CDR3 region has 15 residues. The germline CDR1 and CDR2 sequences are SNHLY and FYNNEI. The ends were cut back, 0 bases at V and 4 bases at J, with 12 bases in the middle.

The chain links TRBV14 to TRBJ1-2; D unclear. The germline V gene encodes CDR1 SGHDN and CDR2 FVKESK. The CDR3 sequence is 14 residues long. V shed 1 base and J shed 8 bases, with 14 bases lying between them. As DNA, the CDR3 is TGTGCCAGCAGCCAAGTTGCTTCTGAGAGGGGCTACACCTTC. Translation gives CASSQVASERGYTF. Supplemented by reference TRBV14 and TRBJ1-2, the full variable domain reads EAGVTQFPSHSVIEKGQTVTLRCDPISGHDNLYWYRRVMGKEIKFLLHFVKESKQDESGMPNNRFLAERTGGTYSTLKVQPAELEDSGVYFCASSQVASERGYTFGSGTRLTVV.

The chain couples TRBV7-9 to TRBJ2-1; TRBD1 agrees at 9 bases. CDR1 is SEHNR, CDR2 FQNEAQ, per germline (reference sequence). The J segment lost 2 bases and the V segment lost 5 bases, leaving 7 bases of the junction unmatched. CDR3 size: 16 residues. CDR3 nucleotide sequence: TGTGCCAGCAGCGCACAACAGGGGGCCCCCTACAATGAGCAGTTCTTC. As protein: CASSAQQGAPYNEQFF.

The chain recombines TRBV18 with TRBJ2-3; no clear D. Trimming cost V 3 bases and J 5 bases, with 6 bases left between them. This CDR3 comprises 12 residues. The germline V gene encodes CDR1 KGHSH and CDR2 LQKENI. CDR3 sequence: CASSPIEDTQYF. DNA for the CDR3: TGTGCCAGCTCACCGATCGAAGATACGCAGTATTTT.

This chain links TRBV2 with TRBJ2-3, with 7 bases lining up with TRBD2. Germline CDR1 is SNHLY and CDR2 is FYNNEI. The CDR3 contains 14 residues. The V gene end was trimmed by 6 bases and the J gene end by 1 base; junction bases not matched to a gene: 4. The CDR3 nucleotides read TGTGCCAGCAGGCTAGCGGACCGCACAGATACGCAGTATTTT. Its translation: CASRLADRTDTQYF.